This T cell receptor beta chain was retrieved from a study of cytomegalovirus exposure and HLA in healthy donors. CDR3 length: 17 amino acids. The V and J ends lost 1 base and 0 bases respectively, with 12 bases between them. Germline assignment: CDR1 MGHRA and CDR2 YSYEKL. The PCR ran on 60 Vbeta and 13 Jbeta primers. Assay used: immunoSEQ multiplex PCR; TCRdb lists only in-frame clones, some missing. The sample consists of over 75,000 clones, roughly 82% of them appearing once. What was sequenced was PBMCs. The J gene is TRBJ2-2, the V gene TRBV4-1; D is perhaps TRBD1 (5 bases). The sequence was obtained from a young man in good health and CMV-seropositive. CDR3 DNA sequence: TGCGCCAGCAGCCAAGTTGACGGACACGCGAACACCGGGGAGCTGTTTTTT. It specifies CASSQVDGHANTGELFF.